What follows are 28 T cell receptor beta chains derived from one specimen sequenced in a study of molecular identifiers for immune sequencing clone quantification. Each CDR3 protein is one row after TCRdb ran MiXCR on the PCR reads. The data hold fewer than 350,000 distinct CDR3 sequences, with about 21% observed a single time. The specimen was naive CD8+ T cells from blood, with Jurkat cell RNA spiked in. Stated subset: FACS-sorted CD8+CD4-CCR7+CD45RA+ naive T cells. These receptors all stem from a human donor in good health. Some libraries in this study had Jurkat cell RNA spiked in.

On this clonotype itself: A junction end diverges from the germline sequence, so it may reflect a read error. This sequence joins TRBV7-7 and TRBJ2-3; D possibly corresponds to TRBD2 (6 bases). The germline V gene encodes CDR1 SSHAT and CDR2 FNYEAQ (reference sequence). This CDR3 region has 13 residues. CDR3 amino acids: CASSWDLRNTQYF. For the CDR3, the DNA is TGTGCTAGCAGCTGGGACTTAAGAAATACGCAGTATTTT.

Only a few counts were recorded for this clonotype. The chain couples TRBV4-3 to TRBJ1-1; 7 bases are shared with TRBD1. V lost 0 bases, J lost 5 bases, and 3 bases stayed unmatched. Germline V gives CDR1 LGHNA, CDR2 YSLEER. This CDR3 comprises 14 residues. Written as DNA, the CDR3 is TGCGCCAGCAGCCAAGACAGGGGGATGACTGAAGCTTTCTTT. The encoded protein is CASSQDRGMTEAFF.

This clonotype occurred many times. The rearrangement uses TRBV7-2 and TRBJ1-4; D might be TRBD1 (5 bases). This CDR3 is built from 16 residues. CDR1 is SGHTA and CDR2 is FQGNSA in the germline V gene. Trimming removed 5 bases from V and 4 bases from J, with 17 bases in between. The chain's CDR3 is CASSPDAWDLNEKLFF. CDR3 DNA: TGTGCCAGCAGCCCCGACGCGTGGGACCTTAATGAAAAACTGTTTTTT.

This clonotype was found many times. The chain couples TRBV6-6 to TRBJ2-7, with 9 bases lining up with TRBD1. Germline V CDR1 and CDR2: MNHNY, SVGAGI (reference sequence). This CDR3 has 15 amino acids. The ends lost 2 bases at V and 3 bases at J; junction bases unmatched: 5. CDR3 protein: CASSYRDRVYYEQYF. CDR3 sequence (DNA): TGTGCCAGCAGTTACAGGGACAGGGTTTACTACGAGCAGTACTTC.

This clonotype was seen at least ten times. The CDR3 DNA reads as TGCGCCAGCAGCCAAGTCCGGGGGGCGGCTGGTGGTGAGCAGTTCTTC. Protein sequence: CASSQVRGAAGGEQFF. The chain employs TRBV4-1 and TRBJ2-1; TRBD2 might be the D (7 bases). CDR1 is MGHRA, CDR2 YSYEKL, per germline. The CDR3 extends over 16 amino acids. Trimming removed 1 base at V and 9 bases at J, with 19 bases between.

A few counts support this clonotype. The rearrangement uses TRBV27 and TRBJ2-7, with D perhaps matching TRBD1 (6 bases). Trimming removed 5 bases from V and 5 bases from J, with 13 bases in between. Germline V CDR1 and CDR2: MNHEY, SMNVEV (reference sequence). The CDR3 covers 13 residues. The CDR3 spells CASSNRVSDEQYF. The DNA of the CDR3 is TGTGCCAGCAGTAACAGGGTTTCCGACGAGCAGTACTTC.

This clonotype was seen repeatedly, ten times or more. V is TRBV5-4 and J is TRBJ1-1, with a tentative D call TRBD1 (5 bases). The V end was cut by 3 bases, the J end by 0 bases, with 18 bases between. The CDR3 runs 17 residues. Germline V gene lookup returns CDR1 SGHNT and CDR2 YYREEE (reference sequence). The CDR3 loop reads CASSSTGGGLMNTEAFF. As DNA, the CDR3 is TGTGCCAGCAGCTCTACCGGGGGGGGACTAATGAACACTGAAGCTTTCTTT.

This clonotype was recorded at least ten times. The J gene is TRBJ1-2, the V gene TRBV14, with D uncertain. The CDR3 runs 13 residues. Trimming took 0 bases from V and 5 from J, leaving 7 bases between them. CDR1 and CDR2 from the germline V gene are SGHDN and FVKESK. For the CDR3, the DNA is TGTGCCAGCAGCCAAGAGTACTTATATGGCTACACCTTC. It codes for CASSQEYLYGYTF.

With respect to this clonotype: A much larger clone is a single base away; this may be a read error. V usage is TRBV12-5 and J usage is TRBJ1-1; D not resolved. CDR1 and CDR2 (germline): LGHNT, FRNRAP. Trimming stripped 7 bases from V and 7 bases from J, with 10 bases between. The CDR3 is 11 amino acids. In nucleotides, the CDR3 is TGTGCTAGTGCGGCCGGTCTTGAAGCTTTCTTT. This sequence encodes CASAAGLEAFF.

This clonotype was counted at least ten times. The chain couples TRBV29-1 to TRBJ2-1, with D tentatively TRBD1 (5 bases). The CDR3 is made up of 12 amino acids. CDR1 is SQVTM, CDR2 ANQGSEA, per germline. Trimming stripped 3 bases from V and 6 bases from J, with 9 bases between. The DNA of the CDR3 is TGCAGCGTTGAGAGGCAGGGCAATGAGCAGTTCTTC. This encodes CSVERQGNEQFF.

The chain employs TRBV7-2 and TRBJ1-2; D is undetermined. The CDR3 is made up of 12 amino acids. CDR1 is SGHTA and CDR2 is FQGNSA in the germline V gene. V lost 1 base to trimming and J lost 7 bases, with 7 bases between them. CDR3: CASSLVPGGYTF. For the CDR3, the DNA is TGTGCCAGCAGCTTAGTTCCTGGTGGCTACACCTTC.

There are many counts of this clonotype. The V and J genes are TRBV28 and TRBJ2-6, with 13 bases identical to TRBD2. Germline lookup yields CDR1 MDHEN and CDR2 SYDVKM. The CDR3 runs to 23 residues. Losses at the gene ends were 5 bases for V and 0 bases for J; bases not matched to a gene: 19. The CDR3 nucleotides read TGTGCCAGCAGTACCAAAACCGGGACTAGCGGGAAAATCATGGGCTCTGGGGCCAACGTCCTGACTTTC. Protein: CASSTKTGTSGKIMGSGANVLTF.

This clonotype was observed a few times. The V call is TRBV29-1, the J call TRBJ2-7; D not resolved. The ends were cut back, 4 bases at V and 2 bases at J, with 9 bases in the middle. This CDR3 spans 12 amino acids. CDR1 is SQVTM, CDR2 ANQGSEA, per germline. Written as DNA, the CDR3 is TGCAGCGTTGTGGGCCAGACCTACGAGCAGTACTTC. Protein product: CSVVGQTYEQYF.

A few counts support this clonotype. A much larger clone lies a single base off, so this may be a read error. The genes are TRBV7-2 and TRBJ2-1; 9 positions agree with TRBD2. This CDR3 region has 15 residues. Germline CDR1 SGHTA, CDR2 FQGNSA. V trimming: 0 bases; J trimming: 11 bases; junction bases outside the gene matches: 8. This CDR3 is CASSLASGSVGKQFF. The CDR3 DNA reads TGTGCCAGCAGCTTAGCTAGCGGGAGCGTAGGTAAGCAGTTCTTC.

This clonotype occurred many times. The V and J genes are TRBV30 and TRBJ2-3; the match to TRBD2 covers 9 bases. Trimming at V came to 2 bases and at J to 12 bases, leaving 6 bases not matched to a gene. The length of the CDR3 is 12 residues. Germline V lookup: CDR1 GTSNPN, CDR2 SVGIG (reference sequence). The CDR3 bases are TGTGCCTGGAGTTGGACTAGCGTTATTCAGTATTTT. This codes for CAWSWTSVIQYF.

This clonotype was picked up many times. The chain uses TRBV6-5 and TRBJ1-1; no firm D call. Germline V gives CDR1 MNHEY, CDR2 SVGAGI. The V gene lost 2 bases and the J gene lost 1 base, with 5 bases spanning the gap. The CDR3 runs to 13 residues. The chain's CDR3 is CASSYGPNTEAFF. The CDR3, as DNA: TGTGCCAGCAGTTACGGTCCGAACACTGAAGCTTTCTTT.

This clonotype was counted a few times. A much larger clone lies a single base off, so this may be a read error. The chain employs TRBV20-1 and TRBJ2-3; D remains ambiguous. The germline V gene encodes CDR1 DFQATT and CDR2 SNEGSKA (reference sequence). The CDR3 is 15 residues long. CDR3: CSVRDGAYSTDTQYF. The CDR3 DNA reads TGCAGTGTTAGAGATGGAGCGTACAGCACAGATACGCAGTATTTT.

The table lists this clonotype with a few counts. The CDR3 sequence is CASSAGLSTDTQYF. The DNA for the CDR3 is TGTGCCAGCAGTGCGGGCCTAAGCACAGATACGCAGTATTTT. The V gene is TRBV27, the J gene TRBJ2-3, with D maybe TRBD2 (5 bases). V lost 5 bases to trimming and J lost 0 bases, with 9 bases between them. The CDR3 totals 14 residues. Per germline, CDR1 MNHEY and CDR2 SMNVEV (reference sequence).

The chain combines TRBV30 with TRBJ2-5; 12 bases align to TRBD2. Germline CDR1 is GTSNPN and CDR2 is SVGIG (reference sequence). The junction had 3 bases not matched to a gene; V was cut back by 0 bases and J by 1 base. The CDR3 covers 16 residues. CDR3 amino acids: CAWSVGLAGPQETQYF. In DNA, the CDR3 is TGTGCCTGGAGTGTCGGACTAGCGGGGCCCCAAGAGACCCAGTACTTC.

Comments on this clonotype: A much more abundant neighbour one base away suggests this may be a read error. Since no conserved phenylalanine or tryptophan closes the CDR3, a read error is the likely cause. The genes are TRBV14 and TRBJ1-1; D remains ambiguous. The CDR3 totals 15 residues. Germline CDR1 is SGHDN and CDR2 is FVKESK. Trimming removed 4 bases at V and 0 bases at J, with 12 bases between. CDR3: CASSPIARVNTEAFC. The CDR3 bases are TGTGCCAGCAGCCCCATCGCGCGAGTGAACACTGAAGCTTTCTGT.

As concerns this clonotype: The junction departs from germline at one end; a sequencing error may be responsible. J is TRBJ1-1 and V is TRBV5-1, with a tentative D call TRBD1 (6 bases). The CDR3 consists of 13 residues. Per the germline V gene, CDR1 is SGHRS and CDR2 is YFSETQ. CDR3 protein: CASSLGGRTEALF. CDR3 DNA sequence: TGCGCCAGCAGCTTGGGGGGGCGCACTGAAGCTCTCTTT.

In the case of this clonotype: A much larger clone differs by one base, so this may be a read error. The chain carries TRBV11-2 and TRBJ2-7, with a tentative D call TRBD2 (5 bases). Germline V gives CDR1 SGHAT, CDR2 FQNNGV. The CDR3 totals 15 residues. Between the trimmed V and J ends, which lost 4 bases and 7 bases, there was a span of 20 bases. For the CDR3, the DNA is TGTGCCAGCAGCTCAGGTGGGAGACCCTACAATGAGCAGTACTTC. It is translated as CASSSGGRPYNEQYF.

This clonotype was seen just once. It may be a read error: a sequence one base away is much more abundant. The V and J genes are TRBV5-1 and TRBJ1-2; D unresolved. Trimming removed 0 bases from V and 10 bases from J, with 10 bases in between. CDR3 length: 12 residues. Germline lookup yields CDR1 SGHRS and CDR2 YFSETQ. CDR3 in DNA: TGCGCCAGCAGCTTGGGACCTATGGACTACACCTTC. This sequence encodes CASSLGPMDYTF.

This chain joins TRBV4-3 and TRBJ2-3, with a tentative D call TRBD2 (7 bases). V was trimmed by 4 bases and J by 3 bases, leaving 14 bases between them. Germline CDR1 and CDR2: LGHNA and YSLEER. The CDR3 has 15 residues. The CDR3 nucleotides are TGCGCCAGCAGCCCCTTCGGGGGGCGAACAGATACGCAGTATTTT. Its protein is CASSPFGGRTDTQYF.

This clonotype was seen at least ten times. DNA of the CDR3: TGCAGCGTGCTTCAGTACACCGGGGAGCTGTTTTTT. It yields the protein CSVLQYTGELFF. The rearrangement uses TRBV29-1 and TRBJ2-2; no clear D gene. V was shortened by 6 bases and J by 3 bases, with 8 bases between the two germline ends. This CDR3 has 12 amino acids. CDR1 SQVTM and CDR2 ANQGSEA come from the germline V gene.

V gene TRBV10-1 combines with J gene TRBJ2-5; 8 bases agree with TRBD2. The CDR3 is made up of 15 amino acids. With 0 bases clipped from V and 0 bases from J, the junction kept 0 bases outside the gene matches. Germline V gene data show CDR1 as WNHNN and CDR2 as SYGVQD (reference sequence). Here the CDR3 DNA reads TGCGCCAGCAGTGAGTCAGCGGGGGACCAAGAGACCCAGTACTTC. Translating it yields CASSESAGDQETQYF.

As regards this clonotype: One base away lies a much larger clone, so this may be a sequencing read error. The conserved phenylalanine or tryptophan is not found at the CDR3 terminus, so this likely reflects a read error. This rearrangement joins TRBV2 to TRBJ1-1; the D is unclear. The CDR3 length is 13 residues. CDR1 is SNHLY, CDR2 FYNNEI, per germline. Trimming removed 3 bases at V and 3 bases at J, with 8 bases between. The CDR3 region is CASSDTRYTEAFL. The DNA for the CDR3 is TGTGCCAGCAGTGACACCAGGTACACTGAAGCTTTCCTT.

Remarks on this clonotype: This clone may be a read error of a much larger clone one base away. V is TRBV19 and J is TRBJ2-3; 9 nucleotides agree with TRBD1. J was trimmed by 3 bases and V by 6 bases; bases with no gene match: 7. The CDR3 consists of 15 residues. CDR1 and CDR2 (germline): LNHDA, SQIVND (reference sequence). The CDR3 is CASRATGGWTDTQYF. DNA for the CDR3: TGTGCCAGTAGAGCCACAGGGGGCTGGACAGATACGCAGTATTTT.